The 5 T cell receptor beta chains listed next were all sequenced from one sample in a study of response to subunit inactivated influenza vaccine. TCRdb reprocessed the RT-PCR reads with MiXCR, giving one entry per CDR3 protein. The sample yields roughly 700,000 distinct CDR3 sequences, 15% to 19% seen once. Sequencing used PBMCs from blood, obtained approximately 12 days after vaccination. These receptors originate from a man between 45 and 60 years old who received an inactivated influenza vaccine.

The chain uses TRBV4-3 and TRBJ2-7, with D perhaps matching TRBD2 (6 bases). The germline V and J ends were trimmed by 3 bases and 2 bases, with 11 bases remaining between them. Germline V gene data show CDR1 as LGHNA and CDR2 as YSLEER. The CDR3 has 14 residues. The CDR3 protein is CASSQWAGPYEQYF. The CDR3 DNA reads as TGCGCCAGCAGCCAGTGGGCGGGACCCTACGAGCAGTACTTC.

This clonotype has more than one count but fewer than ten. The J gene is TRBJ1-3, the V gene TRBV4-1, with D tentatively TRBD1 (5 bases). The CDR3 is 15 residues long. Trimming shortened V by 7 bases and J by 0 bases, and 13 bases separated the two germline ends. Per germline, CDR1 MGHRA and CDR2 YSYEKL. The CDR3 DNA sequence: TGCGCCAGCACCAACCGGGGGATCTCTGGAAACACCATATATTTT. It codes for CASTNRGISGNTIYF.

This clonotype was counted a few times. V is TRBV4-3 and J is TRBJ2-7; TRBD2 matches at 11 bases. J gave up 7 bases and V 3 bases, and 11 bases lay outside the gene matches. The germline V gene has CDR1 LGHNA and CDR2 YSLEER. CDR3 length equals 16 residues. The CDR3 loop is CASSQEVAGGRGEQYF. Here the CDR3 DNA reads TGCGCCAGCAGCCAGGAAGTAGCGGGGGGGCGAGGAGAGCAGTACTTC.

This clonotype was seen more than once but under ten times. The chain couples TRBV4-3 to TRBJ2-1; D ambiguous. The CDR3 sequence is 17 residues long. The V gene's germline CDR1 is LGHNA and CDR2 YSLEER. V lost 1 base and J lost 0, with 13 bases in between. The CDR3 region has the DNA TGCGCCAGCAGCCAAGGGGTAGCCCCTAGCTCCTACAATGAGCAGTTCTTC. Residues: CASSQGVAPSSYNEQFF.

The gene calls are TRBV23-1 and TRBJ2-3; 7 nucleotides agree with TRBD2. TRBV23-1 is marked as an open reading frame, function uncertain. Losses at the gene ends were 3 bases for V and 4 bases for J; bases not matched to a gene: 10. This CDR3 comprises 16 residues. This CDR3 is CASSHGSGLKADTQYF. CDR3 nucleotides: TGCGCCAGCAGTCACGGTAGCGGGCTCAAGGCAGATACGCAGTATTTT.